This T cell receptor beta chain is drawn from a study of OX40 agonist ivuxolimab in advanced cancers. Context from the whole study: The costimulatory receptor OX40 (CD134) was targeted by ivuxolimab, a fully human IgG2 agonistic monoclonal antibody. The monotherapy dose-escalation portion (N = 52 patients) of the phase I ivuxolimab trial is reported in the paper. Intravenous ivuxolimab was administered to patients every 2 weeks at six dose levels: 0.01, 0.1, 0.3, 1.5, 3 and 10 mg/kg. Patients were allowed to have had prior anti-PD-1, anti-PD-L1 or anti-CTLA-4 therapy, and around 43% of the dose-escalation patients had been treated with checkpoint inhibitors. In the dose-escalation cohort, approximately 83% of patients were male, and the mean age was 60 years with a range of roughly 23 to 79. Of the roughly 52 dose-escalation patients, hepatocellular carcinoma was present in approximately 20, melanoma in approximately 15, renal cell carcinoma in 9 and head and neck cancer in 9. Partial responses were achieved by three dose-escalation patients, of whom one had hepatocellular carcinoma and two had cutaneous melanoma. Peripheral TCRbeta sequencing was intended to test whether TCR sequence diversity was altered and clonal T-cell expansion was caused by ivuxolimab. The full study reports these points: After ivuxolimab, CD8+ T cells had more expanded clones than CD4+ T cells on average. At doses of 0.1 to 3.0 mg/kg, clonal expansion of both CD4+ and CD8+ T cells in blood was seen between baseline and week 6. In the 0.1-3.0 mg/kg groups, partial responders had among the lowest normalized peripheral clonal expansion, particularly in CD8+ T cells. Low levels of normalized T-cell clonal expansion were also seen in some nonresponding patients. The antigen specificity of the clonally expanded peripheral T cells was not determined.

A note on this clone: The clone's antigen remains unknown. No base quality information exists; no much larger clone differs at one position.

CDR1 and CDR2 were assigned from the germline V gene as MDHEN and SYDVKM. The cysteine opens and the phenylalanine closes a CDR3 of 11 amino acids. The entry retains the CDR3 DNA only, 33 bases that are in frame from base 1. V and J lose 10 bases and 5 bases, and a span of 9 bases separates them. The trial excluded patients who had a history of autoimmune disease or who were on systemic immunosuppression. Peripheral blood for TCR sequencing was collected from all dose cohorts at baseline, on cycle 4 day 1, and on cycle 7 day 1. Samples were obtained from an open-label, multicenter, first-in-human phase I dose-escalation trial of ivuxolimab. Adults with locally advanced or metastatic melanoma, renal cell carcinoma, hepatocellular carcinoma or head and neck squamous cell carcinoma were enrolled in the trial. Before TCR sequencing, CD4+ T cells and CD8+ T cells were sorted from peripheral blood as separate populations.

Genomic DNA was extracted from sorted cells for sequencing of the TCRbeta CDR3 region. The immunoSEQ Assay was used to sequence the TCRbeta CDR3 regions. TCRdb obtained this table from immuneACCESS and retained in-frame rearrangements with V and J assigned. These tables miss some clones; where compared with another copy, unresolved V genes account for less than half of the shortfall, and the remainder is unexplained. This sample lists about 50,000 clones; approximately 91% were detected once. 6.9% of the sample is in the top ten clones. This chain is built from TRBV28 and TRBJ2-1; the D gene is not confidently resolved. The TCR comes from an adult with an advanced solid tumor such as melanoma, head and neck, liver or kidney cancer. The starting material was CD4+ or CD8+ T cells sorted from blood, obtained in a trial of the OX40 agonist ivuxolimab. The CDR3 has the sequence CAITLHNEQFF. The DNA is TGTGCCATCACCCTTCACAATGAGCAGTTCTTC.